This T cell receptor (beta chain) emerged from a study of T-cell reconstitution after alpha-beta-depleted transplantation in children. Unique molecular identifiers were incorporated when the TCRbeta library was constructed. A single record per CDR3 protein comes from TCRdb applying MiXCR to the PCR reads. The data contain 500,000 or so distinct CDR3 sequences, 30% to 35% of them singletons. V lost 1 base, J lost 4 bases, and 7 bases lay in between. The CDR3 length is 13 residues. The chain recombines TRBV12-3 or TRBV12-4 with TRBJ1-1; no firm D call. This sequence was found in a human donor who donated a stem cell graft to a child with aplastic anemia. The specimen comprised PBMCs from the stem cell graft donor, sampled from the stem cell graft. The CDR3 protein is CASSLVWTTEAFF. The CDR3 DNA follows: TGTGCCAGCAGTTTAGTCTGGACCACTGAAGCTTTCTTT.